A selection of T cell receptor beta chains follows, all from one sample in a study of shared clonotypes between healthy human individuals. The table came from immunoSEQ multiplex PCR; TCRdb's copy has only in-frame clones and leaves some out. The sample includes 1 million to 1.3 million clones, approximately 80% seen only once; the top ten take roughly 0.65%. The material sequenced was memory CD4+ T cells from PBMCs. These receptor sequences come from a man aged 18 to 29 in good health. Some clones in this sample may be carry-over from other donors' samples. CDR3s include the opening cysteine and the closing phenylalanine or tryptophan. D genes are given only for firm matches. Not every row has a clone size; where given, it reads once, few, many or a size class.

J gene	clone size	D gene	V gene	CDR3 protein	CDR3 DNA
TRBJ2-3	NA	NA	TRBV5-1	CASSLYGQKTDTQYF	TGCGCCAGCAGCCTGTACGGACAGAAAACAGATACGCAGTATTTT
TRBJ2-7	NA	TRBD1	TRBV6-1	CASKLAGTGYDEQYF	TGTGCCAGCAAATTGGCCGGGACAGGGTATGACGAGCAGTACTTC
TRBJ1-5	once	NA	TRBV28	CASSLQVANQPQHF	TGTGCCAGCAGTTTACAGGTAGCGAATCAGCCCCAGCATTTT
TRBJ1-1	many	NA	TRBV28	CASSLGQNTEAFF	TGTGCCAGCAGCCTGGGACAGAACACTGAAGCTTTCTTT
TRBJ2-3	NA	NA	TRBV11-1	CASRPPYTDTQYF	TGTGCCAGCAGACCCCCCTACACAGATACGCAGTATTTT
TRBJ2-5	NA	TRBD1	TRBV2	CASSAGTDQETQYF	TGTGCCAGCAGTGCCGGGACAGACCAAGAGACCCAGTACTTC
TRBJ2-7	NA	NA	TRBV14	CASSQDSALLRNEQYF	TGTGCCAGCAGCCAAGATTCGGCACTTCTCCGCAACGAGCAGTACTTC
TRBJ2-5	NA	TRBD2	TRBV10-3	CAIRVAGGGEETQYF	TGTGCCATCAGGGTAGCGGGAGGAGGAGAAGAGACCCAGTACTTC
TRBJ2-1	NA	NA	TRBV5-1	CASSFSFGGGIQNEQFF	TGCGCCAGCAGCTTCTCCTTCGGGGGCGGGATTCAGAATGAGCAGTTCTTC
TRBJ1-4	once	NA	TRBV29-1	CSVEVVGAQANEKLFF	TGCAGCGTTGAAGTCGTGGGGGCTCAGGCTAATGAAAAACTGTTTTTT
TRBJ2-2	NA	NA	TRBV6-1	CASSELGGGKGELFF	TGTGCCAGCAGTGAACTCGGAGGGGGCAAGGGGGAGCTGTTTTTT
TRBJ2-3	once	NA	TRBV29-1	CSVAGLRKDTQYF	TGCAGCGTCGCCGGTCTGCGGAAAGATACGCAGTATTTT
TRBJ2-1	NA	NA	TRBV29-1	CSVDLGGKRGDNEQFF	TGCAGCGTTGACCTGGGGGGCAAGCGGGGCGACAATGAGCAGTTCTTC
TRBJ1-1	NA	NA	TRBV29-1	CSVVWGQGTEAFF	TGCAGCGTTGTATGGGGGCAGGGGACTGAAGCTTTCTTT
TRBJ2-1	NA	TRBD2	TRBV9	CASSGMGLAGANEQFF	TGTGCCAGCAGCGGAATGGGACTAGCGGGAGCCAATGAGCAGTTCTTC
TRBJ2-5	NA	NA	TRBV18	CASSPPPGRETQYF	TGTGCCAGCTCACCACCCCCAGGGCGAGAGACCCAGTACTTC
TRBJ2-3	NA	NA	TRBV7-9	CASSRAGTTSDTQYF	TGTGCCAGCAGCCGAGCCGGGACCACGTCAGATACGCAGTATTTT
TRBJ1-5	NA	NA	TRBV7-9	CASSRTNGLRGDQPQHF	TGTGCCAGCAGCCGTACAAACGGGTTAAGGGGGGATCAGCCCCAGCATTTT
TRBJ1-3	once	NA	TRBV10-3	CAISGDSGNTIYF	TGTGCCATCAGTGGTGACTCTGGAAACACCATATATTTT
TRBJ2-3	NA	NA	TRBV9	CASSVASSPDTQYF	TGTGCCAGCAGCGTAGCCTCCTCCCCAGATACGCAGTATTTT
TRBJ1-2	NA	NA	TRBV4-1	CASSQVSTGSYGYTF	TGCGCCAGCAGCCAGGTATCTACAGGGAGCTATGGCTACACCTTC
TRBJ2-1	NA	TRBD2	TRBV5-4	CASSLGISGRNSYNEQFF	TGTGCCAGCAGCTTGGGAATTAGCGGGAGGAACTCCTACAATGAGCAGTTCTTC
TRBJ2-5	NA	NA	TRBV4-3	CASSQEGAAETQYF	TGCGCCAGCAGCCAAGAGGGGGCAGCAGAGACCCAGTACTTC
TRBJ1-1	NA	NA	TRBV5-4	CASSSGRGARNTEAFF	TGTGCCAGCAGCTCGGGACGCGGGGCCCGGAACACTGAAGCTTTCTTT
TRBJ2-1	NA	NA	TRBV18	CASSGEGVQFF	TGTGCCAGCTCGGGTGAGGGGGTGCAGTTCTTC
TRBJ1-3	NA	NA	TRBV30	CARDSNRGNTIYF	TGTGCTCGGGACTCCAATAGAGGAAACACCATATATTTT
TRBJ2-7	NA	TRBD2	TRBV10-3	CAISETSGVSYEQYF	TGTGCCATCAGTGAGACTAGCGGAGTTTCCTACGAGCAGTACTTC
TRBJ2-3	NA	NA	TRBV19	CASSMGQGLPGDTQYF	TGTGCCAGTAGTATGGGGCAGGGGCTACCTGGAGATACGCAGTATTTT
TRBJ1-5	NA	NA	TRBV9	CASTQSDGHGQPQHF	TGTGCCAGCACCCAATCCGACGGCCATGGGCAGCCCCAGCATTTT
TRBJ2-7	NA	TRBD1	TRBV6-5	CASTPYGTGLEQYF	TGTGCCAGCACACCGTACGGGACAGGCCTCGAGCAGTACTTC
TRBJ2-7	NA	NA	TRBV18	CASSPPGVSSYEQYF	TGTGCCAGCTCACCCCCCGGGGTGAGCTCCTACGAGCAGTACTTC
TRBJ2-1	NA	TRBD2	TRBV19	CASSTRTSKNEQFF	TGTGCCAGTAGTACCAGGACTAGCAAGAATGAGCAGTTCTTC
TRBJ2-3	NA	NA	TRBV2	CASSELGAGTDTQYF	TGTGCCAGCAGTGAATTGGGGGCTGGCACAGATACGCAGTATTTT
TRBJ1-5	NA	NA	TRBV5-8	CASSWGAQPQHF	TGTGCCAGCAGCTGGGGGGCCCAGCCCCAGCATTTT
TRBJ2-1	few	NA	TRBV18	CASSPGSGAYNEQFF	TGTGCCAGCTCACCAGGTAGCGGAGCCTACAATGAGCAGTTCTTC
TRBJ1-4	NA	TRBD1	TRBV6-1	CASSVGQAEKLFF	TGTGCCAGCAGTGTAGGACAGGCCGAAAAACTGTTTTTT
TRBJ2-3	NA	NA	TRBV7-6	CASSPLVPSTDTQYF	TGTGCCAGCAGCCCCTTAGTCCCTAGCACAGATACGCAGTATTTT
TRBJ2-2	many	NA	TRBV7-8	CASSPQGRRSGELFF	TGTGCCAGCAGCCCGCAGGGGCGAAGATCCGGGGAGCTGTTTTTT
TRBJ2-7	few	NA	TRBV4-2	CASSQNPSYEQYF	TGTGCCAGCAGCCAAAATCCTAGCTACGAGCAGTACTTC
TRBJ1-2	NA	TRBD1	TRBV5-1	CASSSQGAEGYTF	TGCGCCAGCAGCTCACAGGGGGCGGAGGGCTACACCTTC
TRBJ1-2	NA	NA	TRBV11-2	CASSLGRRDGRGPYGYTF	TGTGCCAGCAGCTTAGGGCGTCGGGACGGCCGGGGGCCATATGGCTACACCTTC
TRBJ1-5	NA	NA	TRBV5-1	CASSWQGNQPQHF	TGCGCCAGCAGTTGGCAGGGAAATCAGCCCCAGCATTTT